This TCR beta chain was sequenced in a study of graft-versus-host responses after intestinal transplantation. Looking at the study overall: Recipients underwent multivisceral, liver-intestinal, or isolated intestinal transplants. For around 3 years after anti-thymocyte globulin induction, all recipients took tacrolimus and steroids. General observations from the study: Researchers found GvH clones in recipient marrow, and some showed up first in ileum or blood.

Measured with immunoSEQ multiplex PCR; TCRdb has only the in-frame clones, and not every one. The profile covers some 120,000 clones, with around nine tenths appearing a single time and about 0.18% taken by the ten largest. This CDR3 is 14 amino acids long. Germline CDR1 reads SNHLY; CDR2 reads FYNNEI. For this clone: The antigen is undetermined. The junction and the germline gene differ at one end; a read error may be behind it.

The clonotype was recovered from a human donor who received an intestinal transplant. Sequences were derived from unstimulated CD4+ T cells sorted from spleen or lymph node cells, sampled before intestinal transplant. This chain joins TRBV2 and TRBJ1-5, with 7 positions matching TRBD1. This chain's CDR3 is CASSDRGLNQPRHF. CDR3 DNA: TGTGCCAGCAGTGATAGGGGGCTCAATCAGCCCCGGCATTTT.